The clone carrying this T cell receptor (beta chain) has just a few counts. Its cognate antigen is unknown. The table came from immunoSEQ multiplex PCR; TCRdb's copy has only in-frame clones and leaves some out. The data contain 70,000 to 100,000 clones, roughly 85% of them singletons. This sample was taken from a study of T cell responses to AZD1222 COVID-19 vaccine. Study-wide results and limits: Repertoires in all cases were sampled only once the peak T cell response had passed. Compared with day 0, the breadth and depth of the Spike-specific TCR repertoire rose significantly after two doses of AZD1222. Possibly, clonal diversity was underestimated; donors were largely white British and included more females.

This CDR3 has 14 residues. V was clipped by 3 bases and J by 7 bases, with 13 bases between them. The germline gives CDR1 MNHEY, CDR2 SMNVEV (reference sequence). The material sequenced was peripheral blood, taken 28 days after the second AZD1222 dose. The V call is TRBV27, the J call TRBJ2-1; D might be TRBD2 (7 bases). The TCR was taken from an adult who received the AZD1222 COVID-19 vaccine. The DNA of the CDR3 is TGTGCCAGCAGTTTTCCGGGGGGCCCTAATGAGCAGTTCTTC. Translation gives CASSFPGGPNEQFF.